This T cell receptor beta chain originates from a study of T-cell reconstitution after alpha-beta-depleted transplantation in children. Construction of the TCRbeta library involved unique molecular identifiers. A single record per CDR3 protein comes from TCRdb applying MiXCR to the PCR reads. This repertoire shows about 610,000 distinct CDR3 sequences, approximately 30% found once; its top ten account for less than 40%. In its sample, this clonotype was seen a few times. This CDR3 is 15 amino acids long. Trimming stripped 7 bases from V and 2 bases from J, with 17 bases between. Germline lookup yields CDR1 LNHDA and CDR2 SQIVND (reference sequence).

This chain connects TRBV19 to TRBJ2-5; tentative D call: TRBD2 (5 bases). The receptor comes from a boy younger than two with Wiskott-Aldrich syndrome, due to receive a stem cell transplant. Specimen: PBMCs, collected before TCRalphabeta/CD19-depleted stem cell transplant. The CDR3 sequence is CASTPSDSRQETQYF. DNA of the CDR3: TGTGCCAGTACCCCGTCGGACTCTAGGCAAGAGACCCAGTACTTC.